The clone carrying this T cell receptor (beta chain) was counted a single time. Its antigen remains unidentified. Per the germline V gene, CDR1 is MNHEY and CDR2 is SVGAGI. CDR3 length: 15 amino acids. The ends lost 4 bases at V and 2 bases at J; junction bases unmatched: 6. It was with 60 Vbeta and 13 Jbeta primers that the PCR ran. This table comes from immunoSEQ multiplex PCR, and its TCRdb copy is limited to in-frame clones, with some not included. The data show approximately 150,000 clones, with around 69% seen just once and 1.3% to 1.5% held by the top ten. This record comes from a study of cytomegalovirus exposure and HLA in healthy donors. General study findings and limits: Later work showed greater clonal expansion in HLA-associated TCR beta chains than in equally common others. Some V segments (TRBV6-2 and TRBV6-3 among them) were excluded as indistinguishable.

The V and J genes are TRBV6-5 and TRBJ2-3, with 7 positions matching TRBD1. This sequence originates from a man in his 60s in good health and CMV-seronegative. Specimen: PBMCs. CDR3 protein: CASSSGTANTDTQYF. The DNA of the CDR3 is TGTGCCAGCAGTTCCGGGACAGCCAACACAGATACGCAGTATTTT.